Each of the 10 T cell receptor beta chains below was sequenced from the same sample in a study of cytomegalovirus exposure and HLA in healthy donors. PCR amplification relied on 60 Vbeta primers (plus 13 Jbeta primers). Assay used: immunoSEQ multiplex PCR; TCRdb lists only in-frame clones, some missing. This repertoire includes 85,000 to 110,000 clones. Sequenced material: PBMCs. These receptors all stem from a middle-aged man in good health and CMV-seronegative.

This chain joins TRBV19 and TRBJ2-5; 11 bases are shared with TRBD2. CDR3 length: 16 amino acids. Germline CDR1 reads LNHDA; CDR2 reads SQIVND (reference sequence). V dropped 8 bases and J dropped 2; count of bases not matched to a gene: 10. The CDR3 loop reads CASGPSGGRLQETQYF. Here the CDR3 DNA reads TGTGCCAGTGGTCCTAGCGGGGGGCGGTTACAAGAGACCCAGTACTTC.

The chain couples TRBV5-6 to TRBJ2-3; D call uncertain. V was shortened by 4 bases and J by 0 bases, with 12 bases between the two germline ends. This CDR3 contains 15 residues. Germline assignment: CDR1 SGHDT and CDR2 YYEEEE. CDR3 nucleotide sequence: TGTGCCAGCAGCCCTGAGTTCTCTAGCACAGATACGCAGTATTTT. This sequence encodes CASSPEFSSTDTQYF. The variable domain in full, with the rest retrieved from reference TRBV5-6 and TRBJ2-3, is DAGVTQSPTHLIKTRGQQVTLRCSPKSGHDTVSWYQQALGQGPQFIFQYYEEEERQRGNFPDRFSGHQFPNYSSELNVNALLLGDSALYLCASSPEFSSTDTQYFGPGTRLTVL.

J is TRBJ2-2 and V is TRBV6-1, with 8 bases fitting TRBD1. Trimming removed 5 bases from V and 5 bases from J; junction bases left unmatched: 7. The CDR3 consists of 15 residues. Germline-derived CDR1 and CDR2 are MNHNS and SASEGT. The CDR3 nucleotides are TGTGCCAGCAGTAGAGACAGGGGTTTGACCGGGGAGCTGTTTTTT. It codes for CASSRDRGLTGELFF.

This chain links TRBV2 with TRBJ2-3; TRBD1 might be the D (6 bases). The V end lost 6 bases, the J end lost 2 bases, and 12 bases lay between the germline ends. Germline V CDR1 and CDR2: SNHLY, FYNNEI. The CDR3 totals 14 residues. The CDR3 loop is CASSARGFTDTQYF. The CDR3, as DNA: TGTGCCAGCAGCGCCAGGGGTTTCACAGATACGCAGTATTTT.

The chain is built from TRBV4-2 and TRBJ1-6; D is perhaps TRBD1 (6 bases). V dropped 0 bases and J dropped 6 bases, with 12 bases sitting between them. The germline V gene has CDR1 LGHNA and CDR2 YNFKEQ. The CDR3 length is 16 residues. The CDR3 reads CASSQDILQGNSPLHF. The CDR3 DNA follows: TGTGCCAGCAGCCAAGATATTTTACAGGGTAATTCACCCCTCCACTTT.

The chain carries TRBV6-1 and TRBJ2-3; tentatively, D is TRBD2 (6 bases). Trimming stripped 8 bases from V and 3 bases from J, with 18 bases between. This CDR3 region has 15 residues. The germline V gene encodes CDR1 MNHNS and CDR2 SASEGT. The CDR3 DNA follows: TGTGCCAGCCTCCGGACCGGGACTTTAACAGATACGCAGTATTTT. Translation gives CASLRTGTLTDTQYF.

The V and J genes are TRBV6-6 and TRBJ2-7, with a possible D match to TRBD1 (6 bases). Germline CDR1 is MNHNY and CDR2 is SVGAGI (reference sequence). This CDR3 has 16 residues. V was trimmed by 5 bases and J by 0 bases, leaving 17 bases between them. CDR3 nucleotides: TGTGCCAGCAGTCAAACAGGGAGTCTGGCCTCCTACGAGCAGTACTTC. Its protein is CASSQTGSLASYEQYF.

The CDR3 sequence is CASSLGVAGPLSDTQYF. Written as DNA, the CDR3 is TGTGCCAGCAGCTTGGGGGTAGCGGGACCCCTTAGTGATACGCAGTATTTT. The gene calls are TRBV9 and TRBJ2-3; TRBD2 agrees at 8 bases. This CDR3 is built from 17 residues. V gave up 4 bases and J gave up 6 bases; unmatched junction bases: 16. Germline V gene lookup returns CDR1 SGDLS and CDR2 YYNGEE.

This chain connects TRBV11-2 to TRBJ2-5; maybe TRBD2 (6 bases). The length of the CDR3 is 14 residues. The V and J ends lost 4 bases and 5 bases respectively, with 14 bases between them. Germline assignment: CDR1 SGHAT and CDR2 FQNNGV. CDR3 nucleotide sequence: TGTGCCAGCAGCTCGAGACCGGCGGGGGAGACCCAGTACTTC. This encodes CASSSRPAGETQYF. The complete variable domain, with remaining parts taken from reference TRBV11-2 and TRBJ2-5, reads EAGVAQSPRYKIIEKRQSVAFWCNPISGHATLYWYQQILGQGPKLLIQFQNNGVVDDSQLPKDRFSAERLKGVDSTLKIQPAKLEDSAVYLCASSSRPAGETQYFGPGTRLLVL.

The chain couples TRBV11-2 to TRBJ2-6; D is uncertain. The CDR3 runs 17 residues. Trimming cost V 0 bases and J 4 bases, with 13 bases left between them. Germline V CDR1 and CDR2: SGHAT, FQNNGV. As DNA, the CDR3 is TGTGCCAGCAGCTTAGATCTACCGGTTCCCGGGGCCAACGTCCTGACTTTC. It encodes CASSLDLPVPGANVLTF.